Listed here are 30 T cell receptor beta chains from one sample, sequenced in a study of T cell responses to AZD1222 COVID-19 vaccine. Repertoires were generated with immunoSEQ multiplex PCR, while TCRdb's copy carries only in-frame clones and drops some. Here the sample spans approximately 140,000 clones, 92% being singletons. The sequenced sample was peripheral blood, obtained 28 days after the second AZD1222 dose. These receptors were taken from an adult who received the AZD1222 COVID-19 vaccine.

The J gene is TRBJ1-2, the V gene TRBV19; tentative D call: TRBD1 (5 bases). Germline V lookup: CDR1 LNHDA, CDR2 SQIVND (reference sequence). The CDR3 has 14 amino acids. V was trimmed by 6 bases and J by 4 bases, leaving 15 bases between them. As DNA, the CDR3 is TGTGCCAGTAGGACCTTTGACGGGGCCTATGGCTACACCTTC. Translated: CASRTFDGAYGYTF.

The rearrangement uses TRBV29-1 and TRBJ2-7; 8 nucleotides line up with TRBD1. The CDR3 has 13 amino acids. V trimming: 6 bases; J trimming: 4 bases; junction bases outside the gene matches: 8. Germline V gene data show CDR1 as SQVTM and CDR2 as ANQGSEA. The CDR3 DNA is TGCAGCGTAGGGGGGACAGGAGGATACGAGCAGTACTTC. Translating it yields CSVGGTGGYEQYF.

V and J are TRBV5-1 and TRBJ2-7; the D is unclear. V was clipped by 4 bases and J by 0 bases, with 11 bases between them. The CDR3 length is 14 residues. Germline V gives CDR1 SGHRS, CDR2 YFSETQ. CDR3 protein: CASSPGPSSYEQYF. The CDR3 nucleotides are TGCGCCAGCAGCCCGGGCCCCAGCTCCTACGAGCAGTACTTC.

V usage is TRBV12-3 or TRBV12-4 and J usage is TRBJ1-1; D remains ambiguous. The CDR3 sequence is 13 residues long. Between the trimmed V and J ends, which lost 8 bases and 5 bases, there was a span of 15 bases. CDR3 sequence reads: CASSWRAGTEAFF. The CDR3 nucleotides read TGTGCCAGCTCCTGGAGGGCAGGTACTGAAGCTTTCTTT.

V is TRBV2 and J is TRBJ1-2; no definite D call. The CDR3 loop spans 13 amino acids. The germline V and J ends were trimmed by 3 bases and 0 bases, with 5 bases remaining between them. Germline lookup yields CDR1 SNHLY and CDR2 FYNNEI. As DNA, the CDR3 is TGTGCCAGCAGTGAGACACCTAACTATGGCTACACCTTC. It codes for CASSETPNYGYTF.

The V gene is TRBV18, the J gene TRBJ1-5; no definite D call. The ends were cut back, 2 bases at V and 3 bases at J, with 5 bases in the middle. Germline V gene lookup returns CDR1 KGHSH and CDR2 LQKENI. The CDR3 covers 13 residues. The CDR3 DNA reads as TGTGCCAGCTCACCATCAGACAATCAGCCCCAGCATTTT. This encodes CASSPSDNQPQHF.

The genes are TRBV19 and TRBJ1-2; D may be TRBD1 (6 bases). The CDR3 has 15 residues. In germline, CDR1 is LNHDA, CDR2 SQIVND (reference sequence). V lost 4 bases and J 4 bases, leaving 16 bases between the germline ends. The CDR3 DNA sequence: TGTGCCAGTAGTAGGGATAAACAGGGAGCCTATGGCTACACCTTC. It translates to CASSRDKQGAYGYTF.

The rearrangement links TRBV6-5 to TRBJ2-3, with 9 bases that match TRBD2. The V gene's germline CDR1 is MNHEY and CDR2 SVGAGI. The CDR3 is 15 amino acids. V lost 2 bases to trimming and J lost 5 bases; unmatched junction nucleotides: 5. CDR3 residues: CASSYRAGGGDTQYF. CDR3 DNA: TGTGCCAGCAGTTACCGCGCGGGAGGGGGAGATACGCAGTATTTT.

This clone has a handful of counts. The V call is TRBV5-6, the J call TRBJ1-1, with D maybe TRBD1 (6 bases). Deletions cut 4 bases from V and 2 bases from J, with 15 bases between. Germline V gene lookup returns CDR1 SGHDT and CDR2 YYEEEE. The CDR3 covers 15 residues. Here the CDR3 DNA reads TGTGCCAGCAGCCCCCGGGGGCGAGGAAACACTGAAGCTTTCTTT. Its translation: CASSPRGRGNTEAFF.

The genes are TRBV19 and TRBJ1-5; 8 nucleotides line up with TRBD1. After removal of 4 bases from V and 5 bases from J, the junction contained 10 bases not matched to a gene. The CDR3 length is 16 residues. In germline, CDR1 is LNHDA, CDR2 SQIVND (reference sequence). The CDR3 sequence is CASSRIQGALYQPQHF. CDR3 DNA: TGTGCCAGTAGTAGAATTCAGGGGGCGTTATATCAGCCCCAGCATTTT.

This clone was counted a single time. The rearrangement links TRBV7-7 to TRBJ2-2; 8 nucleotides line up with TRBD2. The CDR3 is 17 residues long. The ends lost 7 bases at V and 3 bases at J; junction bases unmatched: 13. Germline V gene sequence: CDR1 SSHAT, CDR2 FNYEAQ (reference sequence). The CDR3: CASTQFSGTWDTGELFF. The CDR3 DNA reads TGTGCCAGCACCCAATTTAGCGGGACGTGGGACACCGGGGAGCTGTTTTTT.

The V call is TRBV6-5, the J call TRBJ1-2; no firm D call. The V end was cut by 0 bases, the J end by 2 bases, with 10 bases between. CDR1 MNHEY and CDR2 SVGAGI come from the germline V gene. The CDR3 covers 15 residues. CDR3 in amino acids: CASSYSSPGNYGYTF. CDR3 coding DNA: TGTGCCAGCAGTTACTCGAGTCCGGGGAACTATGGCTACACCTTC.

This clone was recorded once. J is TRBJ1-1 and V is TRBV2; unclear D gene. The CDR3 has 12 amino acids. V was shortened by 8 bases and J by 0 bases, with 7 bases between the two germline ends. Germline V gene sequence: CDR1 SNHLY, CDR2 FYNNEI. This chain's CDR3 is CASWQVNTEAFF. The DNA for the CDR3 is TGTGCCAGCTGGCAGGTGAACACTGAAGCTTTCTTT.

This clone was detected only once. J is TRBJ1-5 and V is TRBV28; TRBD1 matches 8 bases. Germline lookup yields CDR1 MDHEN and CDR2 SYDVKM. V trimming: 10 bases; J trimming: 5 bases; junction bases outside the gene matches: 4. This CDR3 is built from 12 residues. The CDR3 sequence: CATQGAHQPQHF. Here the CDR3 DNA reads TGTGCCACCCAGGGGGCTCATCAGCCCCAGCATTTT.

The chain joins TRBV10-3 to TRBJ2-3, with 9 bases aligning to TRBD2. Trimming removed 6 bases from V and 1 base from J; junction bases left unmatched: 2. The length of the CDR3 is 14 residues. Looked up from germline, CDR1 is ENHRY and CDR2 is SYGVKD. The CDR3, as DNA: TGTGCCATCAGGATAGCGGGAGGCACAGATACGCAGTATTTT. It codes for CAIRIAGGTDTQYF.

The genes are TRBV28 and TRBJ2-7, with 10 bases that match TRBD1. Unmatched junction bases numbered 10, after V lost 6 bases and J lost 2 bases. Germline lookup yields CDR1 MDHEN and CDR2 SYDVKM. The CDR3 contains 16 residues. The chain's CDR3 is CASSPGQGGRPYEQYF. CDR3 bases: TGTGCCAGCAGCCCTGGACAGGGGGGGCGTCCCTACGAGCAGTACTTC. The full variable domain, in which reference TRBV28 and TRBJ2-7 provide the parts outside the CDR3, is DVKVTQSSRYLVKRTGEKVFLECVQDMDHENMFWYRQDPGLGLRLIYFSYDVKMKEKGDIPEGYSVSREKKERFSLILESASTNQTSMYLCASSPGQGGRPYEQYFGPGTRLTVT.

The gene calls are TRBV19 and TRBJ1-2; 7 bases are a match to TRBD1. Germline lookup yields CDR1 LNHDA and CDR2 SQIVND (reference sequence). Unmatched junction bases numbered 8, after V lost 3 bases and J lost 1 base. The CDR3 spans 16 residues. DNA for the CDR3: TGTGCCAGTAGTATTGCGGCAGGGGGTCGTAACTATGGCTACACCTTC. This translates into CASSIAAGGRNYGYTF. Full variable domain (outside the CDR3, taken from reference TRBV19 and TRBJ1-2): DGGITQSPKYLFRKEGQNVTLSCEQNLNHDAMYWYRQDPGQGLRLIYYSQIVNDFQKGDIAEGYSVSREKKESFPLTVTSAQKNPTAFYLCASSIAAGGRNYGYTFGSGTRLTVV.

This sequence joins TRBV2 and TRBJ1-5, with D perhaps matching TRBD1 (5 bases). V lost 3 bases to trimming and J lost 4 bases, with 7 bases between them. CDR3 length: 13 amino acids. The germline gives CDR1 SNHLY, CDR2 FYNNEI. CDR3 sequence: CASSDAGNQPQHF. The CDR3 coding sequence is TGTGCCAGCAGTGACGCAGGGAATCAGCCCCAGCATTTT.

The chain couples TRBV9 to TRBJ2-1; TRBD2 agrees at 8 bases. Trimming cost V 0 bases and J 4 bases; bases outside gene matches: 0. Germline V gene lookup returns CDR1 SGDLS and CDR2 YYNGEE. This CDR3 region has 14 residues. CDR3 nucleotide sequence: TGTGCCAGCAGCGTAGGCGGGGGGTACAATGAGCAGTTCTTC. It is translated as CASSVGGGYNEQFF.

V usage is TRBV6-1 and J usage is TRBJ2-7; TRBD1 is a possible D gene (5 bases). The CDR3 extends over 14 amino acids. Trimming removed 3 bases from V and 0 bases from J, with 9 bases in between. The germline V gene has CDR1 MNHNS and CDR2 SASEGT. Written as DNA, the CDR3 is TGTGCCAGCAGTGACAGGGATTCCTCCTACGAGCAGTACTTC. Translating gives CASSDRDSSYEQYF.

The genes are TRBV13 and TRBJ1-2, with 8 nucleotides matching TRBD1. The CDR3 has 15 residues. Germline lookup yields CDR1 PRHDT and CDR2 FYEKMQ (reference sequence). After removal of 0 bases from V and 3 bases from J, the junction contained 3 bases not matched to a gene. The CDR3 region is CASSLGDRADYGYTF. In nucleotides, the CDR3 is TGTGCCAGCAGCTTAGGGGACAGGGCGGACTATGGCTACACCTTC.

This clone was recorded once. The same CDR3 also results from other DNA sequences found in this sample. The CDR3 protein is CASRRTTYEQYF. In DNA form, the CDR3 reads TGTGCCAGCAGGAGGACAACCTACGAGCAGTACTTC. The gene calls are TRBV2 and TRBJ2-7; a weak D match, TRBD1 (5 bases). CDR1 and CDR2 (germline): SNHLY, FYNNEI. This CDR3 comprises 12 residues. V was cut by 6 bases and J by 2 bases, with 8 bases left in between. Looking up the rest from reference TRBV2 and TRBJ2-7 gives the full variable domain: EPEVTQTPSHQVTQMGQEVILRCVPISNHLYFYWYRQILGQKVEFLVSFYNNEISEKSEIFDDQFSVERPDGSNFTLKIRSTKLEDSAMYFCASRRTTYEQYFGPGTRLTVT.

This clone was seen only once. The chain joins TRBV11-2 to TRBJ2-1, with D tentatively TRBD1 (6 bases). The V gene lost 0 bases and the J gene lost 9 bases, with 18 bases spanning the gap. Germline CDR1 SGHAT, CDR2 FQNNGV. CDR3 length: 16 residues. CDR3 protein: CASSLDPGTRVGEQFF. The CDR3 DNA is TGTGCCAGCAGCTTAGACCCCGGGACAAGAGTCGGTGAGCAGTTCTTC.

In regard to this clone: Other DNA sequences of this sample code for an identical CDR3. V usage is TRBV3-1 (or the pseudogene TRBV3-2) and J usage is TRBJ2-2, with D uncertain. Germline CDR1 and CDR2: LGHDT and YNNKEL (reference sequence). The V end lost 3 bases, the J end lost 1 base, and 0 bases lay between the germline ends. The CDR3 extends over 12 amino acids. The CDR3 DNA is TGTGCCAGCAGCCAGAACACCGGGGAGCTGTTTTTT. It is translated as CASSQNTGELFF.

This clone appeared a single time. The chain joins TRBV24-1 to TRBJ2-2; D is uncertain. The germline CDR1 and CDR2 sequences are KGHDR and SFDVKD. The ends were cut back, 3 bases at V and 5 bases at J, with 9 bases in the middle. The length of the CDR3 is 14 residues. The CDR3 sequence is CATSDDPQTGELFF. The DNA for the CDR3 is TGTGCCACCAGTGATGATCCTCAGACCGGGGAGCTGTTTTTT.

Regarding this clone: Different DNA sequences within this sample yield the same CDR3. The rearrangement uses TRBV27 and TRBJ2-1, with a possible D match to TRBD2 (5 bases). This CDR3 contains 13 residues. Between the trimmed V and J ends, which lost 3 bases and 6 bases, there was a span of 9 bases. CDR1 MNHEY and CDR2 SMNVEV come from the germline V gene (reference sequence). The CDR3 is CASSLDRGNEQFF. In nucleotides, the CDR3 is TGTGCCAGCAGTTTGGATCGGGGCAATGAGCAGTTCTTC.

This chain connects TRBV11-2 to TRBJ2-2; maybe TRBD1 (5 bases). The CDR3 covers 15 residues. Trimming shortened V by 5 bases and J by 5 bases, and 15 bases separated the two germline ends. CDR1 is SGHAT and CDR2 is FQNNGV in the germline V gene. The CDR3: CASSPQVIPTGELFF. The CDR3 DNA sequence: TGTGCCAGCAGCCCACAGGTGATTCCAACCGGGGAGCTGTTTTTT.

The V gene is TRBV7-2, the J gene TRBJ2-3; 11 bases align to TRBD2. Germline-derived CDR1 and CDR2 are SGHTA and FQGNSA. The trim removed 3 bases at V and 5 bases at J, leaving 4 bases unmatched. The CDR3 totals 15 residues. In nucleotides, the CDR3 is TGTGCCAGCAGCTTGGGACTAGCGGAAGTAGATACGCAGTATTTT. This encodes CASSLGLAEVDTQYF.

CDR3 residues: CASSETVIYGYTF. CDR3 nucleotide sequence: TGTGCCAGCAGCGAAACAGTTATCTATGGCTACACCTTC. V is TRBV12-3 or TRBV12-4 and J is TRBJ1-2, with D unresolved. This CDR3 has 13 amino acids. Trimming took off 6 bases at V and 4 bases at J, with 12 bases between the two ends.

The rearrangement links TRBV28 to TRBJ1-1; 8 bases line up with TRBD1. Germline CDR1 and CDR2: MDHEN and SYDVKM. Unmatched junction bases numbered 9, after V lost 4 bases and J lost 5 bases. This CDR3 has 15 amino acids. CDR3 bases: TGTGCCAGCAGTTCTCAGGGGGCGAGGGGTACTGAAGCTTTCTTT. Encoded protein: CASSSQGARGTEAFF. The complete variable domain, with remaining parts taken from reference TRBV28 and TRBJ1-1, reads DVKVTQSSRYLVKRTGEKVFLECVQDMDHENMFWYRQDPGLGLRLIYFSYDVKMKEKGDIPEGYSVSREKKERFSLILESASTNQTSMYLCASSSQGARGTEAFFGQGTRLTVV.